This T cell receptor (beta chain) appears in the sequencing data of a study of T-cell memory formation after mild COVID-19. In TCRdb, the 5' RACE reads were re-called with MiXCR into one record per CDR3 protein. The table has around 200,000 distinct CDR3 sequences, over 20% seen once. V gave up 0 bases and J gave up 4 bases; unmatched junction bases: 7. Germline CDR1 is SEHNR and CDR2 is FQNEAQ (reference sequence). The CDR3 covers 17 residues. The clonotype comes from an adult woman who had mild COVID-19 (a few samples of this study predate the infection). Cell type and time point are not known. Sequencing was carried out using PBMCs or a T cell subset sorted from them (not recorded which). V is TRBV7-9 and J is TRBJ2-3, with 10 bases matching TRBD2. The CDR3 loop is CASSLAGVAGGPDTQYF. In DNA form, the CDR3 reads TGTGCCAGCAGCTTAGCAGGGGTAGCGGGGGGCCCAGATACGCAGTATTTT.